This T cell receptor beta chain was observed in a study of control samples from healthy donors and cancer patients. Libraries were prepared by immunoSEQ multiplex PCR; TCRdb keeps only in-frame clonotypes and omits some of them. The repertoire includes 110,000 or so clones, 89% of them detected once, and less than 40% sits in the top ten. Trimming cost V 4 bases and J 2 bases, with 8 bases left between them. Looked up from germline, CDR1 is SGHRS and CDR2 is YFSETQ. The CDR3 length is 13 residues. The sequence came from a man aged 50-59 years in good health. The chain joins TRBV5-1 to TRBJ2-3; D may be TRBD2 (6 bases). The sequencing input was blood. Written as DNA, the CDR3 is TGCGCCAGCAGCAAGGACTACACAGATACGCAGTATTTT. Translation gives CASSKDYTDTQYF. Using reference TRBV5-1 and TRBJ2-3 for the parts outside the CDR3, the full variable domain is KAGVTQTPRYLIKTRGQQVTLSCSPISGHRSVSWYQQTPGQGLQFLFEYFSETQRNKGNFPGRFSGRQFSNSRSEMNVSTLELGDSALYLCASSKDYTDTQYFGPGTRLTVL.